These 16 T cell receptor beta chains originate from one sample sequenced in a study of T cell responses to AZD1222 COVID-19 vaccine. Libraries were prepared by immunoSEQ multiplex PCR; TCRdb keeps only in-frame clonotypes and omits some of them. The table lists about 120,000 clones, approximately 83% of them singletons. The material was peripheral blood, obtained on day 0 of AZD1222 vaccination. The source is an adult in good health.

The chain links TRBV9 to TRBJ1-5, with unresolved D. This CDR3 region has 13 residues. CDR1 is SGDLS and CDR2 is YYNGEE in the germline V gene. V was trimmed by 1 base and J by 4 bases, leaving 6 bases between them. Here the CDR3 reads CASSVTENQPQHF. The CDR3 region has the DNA TGTGCCAGCAGCGTAACAGAAAATCAGCCCCAGCATTTT.

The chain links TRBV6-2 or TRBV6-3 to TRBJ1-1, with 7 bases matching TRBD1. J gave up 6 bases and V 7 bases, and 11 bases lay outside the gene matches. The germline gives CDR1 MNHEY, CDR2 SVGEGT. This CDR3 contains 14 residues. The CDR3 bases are TGTGCCAGCATCCCGACAGGGTGGAGAGCTGAAGCTTTCTTT. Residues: CASIPTGWRAEAFF.

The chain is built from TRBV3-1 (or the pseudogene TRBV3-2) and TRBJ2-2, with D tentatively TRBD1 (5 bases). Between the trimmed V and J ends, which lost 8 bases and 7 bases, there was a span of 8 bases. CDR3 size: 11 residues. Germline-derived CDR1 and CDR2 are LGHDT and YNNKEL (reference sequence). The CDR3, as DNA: TGTGCCAGCGAAGGGGTCGGGGAGCTGTTTTTT. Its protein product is CASEGVGELFF.

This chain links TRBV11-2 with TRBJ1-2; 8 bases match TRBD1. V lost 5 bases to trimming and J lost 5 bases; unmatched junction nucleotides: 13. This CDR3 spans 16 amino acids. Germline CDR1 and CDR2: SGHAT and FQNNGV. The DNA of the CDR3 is TGTGCCAGCAGCCAAACCCTGACAGGGGTAAGGTATGGCTACACCTTC. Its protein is CASSQTLTGVRYGYTF. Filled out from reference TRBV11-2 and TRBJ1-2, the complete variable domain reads EAGVAQSPRYKIIEKRQSVAFWCNPISGHATLYWYQQILGQGPKLLIQFQNNGVVDDSQLPKDRFSAERLKGVDSTLKIQPAKLEDSAVYLCASSQTLTGVRYGYTFGSGTRLTVV.

The DNA for the CDR3 is TGTGCCAGCAGCGAGGGTTTTCGAGCTTTCTTT. Translated, it gives CASSEGFRAFF. The V call is TRBV25-1, the J call TRBJ1-1, with D hard to call. The CDR3 runs to 11 residues. Germline values: CDR1 MGHDK, CDR2 SYGVNS. The ends were cut back, 6 bases at V and 10 bases at J, with 12 bases in the middle.

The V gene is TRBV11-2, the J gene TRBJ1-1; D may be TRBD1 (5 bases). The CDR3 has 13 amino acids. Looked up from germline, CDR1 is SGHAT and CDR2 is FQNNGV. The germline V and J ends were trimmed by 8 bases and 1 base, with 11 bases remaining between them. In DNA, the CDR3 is TGTGCCAGCCTAAAGCAGGGGAACACTGAAGCTTTCTTT. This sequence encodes CASLKQGNTEAFF.

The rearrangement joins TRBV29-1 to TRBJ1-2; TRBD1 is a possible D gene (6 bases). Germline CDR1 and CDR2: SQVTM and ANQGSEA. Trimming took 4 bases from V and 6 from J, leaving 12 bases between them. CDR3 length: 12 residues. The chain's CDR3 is CSVVRGADGYTF. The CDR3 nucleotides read TGCAGCGTTGTTAGGGGGGCTGATGGCTACACCTTC.

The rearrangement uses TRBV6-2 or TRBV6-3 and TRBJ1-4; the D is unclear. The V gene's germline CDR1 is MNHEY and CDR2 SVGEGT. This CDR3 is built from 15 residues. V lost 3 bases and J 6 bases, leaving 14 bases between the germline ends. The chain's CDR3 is CASSYPGSGDEKLFF. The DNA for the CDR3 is TGTGCCAGCAGTTATCCGGGTAGCGGCGATGAAAAACTGTTTTTT.

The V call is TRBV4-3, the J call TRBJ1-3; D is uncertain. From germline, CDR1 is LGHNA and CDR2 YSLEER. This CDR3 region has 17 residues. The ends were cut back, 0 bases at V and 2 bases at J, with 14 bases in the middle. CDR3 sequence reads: CASSQDFYATAGNTIYF. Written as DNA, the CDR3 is TGCGCCAGCAGCCAAGATTTTTACGCGACTGCTGGAAACACCATATATTTT.

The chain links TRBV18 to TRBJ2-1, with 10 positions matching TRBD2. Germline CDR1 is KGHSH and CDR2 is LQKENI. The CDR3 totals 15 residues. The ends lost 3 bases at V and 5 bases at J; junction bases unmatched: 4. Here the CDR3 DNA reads TGTGCCAGCTCACCGGCGCTAGCGGGGGACAATGAGCAGTTCTTC. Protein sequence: CASSPALAGDNEQFF. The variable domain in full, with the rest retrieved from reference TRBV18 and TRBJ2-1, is NAGVMQNPRHLVRRRGQEARLRCSPMKGHSHVYWYRQLPEEGLKFMVYLQKENIIDESGMPKERFSAEFPKEGPSILRIQQVVRGDSAAYFCASSPALAGDNEQFFGPGTRLTVL.

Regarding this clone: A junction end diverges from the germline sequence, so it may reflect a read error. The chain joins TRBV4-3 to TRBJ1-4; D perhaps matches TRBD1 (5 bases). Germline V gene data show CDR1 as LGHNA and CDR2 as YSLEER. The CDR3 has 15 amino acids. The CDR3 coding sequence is TGCGCCAGCAGCCAACCCGGGACGGCTAACGAAAAACTGTTTTTT. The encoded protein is CASSQPGTANEKLFF.

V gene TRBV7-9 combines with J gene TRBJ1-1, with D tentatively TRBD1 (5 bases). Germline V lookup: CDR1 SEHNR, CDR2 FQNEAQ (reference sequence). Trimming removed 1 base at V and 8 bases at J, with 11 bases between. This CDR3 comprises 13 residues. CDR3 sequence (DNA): TGTGCCAGCAGCTTAGTTGGCAGGGTCGAAGCTTTCTTT. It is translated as CASSLVGRVEAFF.

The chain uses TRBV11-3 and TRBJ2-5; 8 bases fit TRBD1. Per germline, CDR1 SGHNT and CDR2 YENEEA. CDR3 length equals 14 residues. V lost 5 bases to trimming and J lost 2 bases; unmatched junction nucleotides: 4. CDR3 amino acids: CASSPRQGQETQYF. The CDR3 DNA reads TGTGCCAGCAGCCCGAGACAGGGGCAAGAGACCCAGTACTTC.

The CDR3 region has the DNA TGTGCCAGCAGTCGGGGGGCTTCTAATGAAAAACTGTTTTTT. Protein product: CASSRGASNEKLFF. This chain links TRBV5-4 with TRBJ1-4; D is perhaps TRBD1 (6 bases). This CDR3 has 14 residues. V was trimmed by 5 bases and J by 3 bases, leaving 11 bases between them. The V gene's germline CDR1 is SGHNT and CDR2 YYREEE (reference sequence).

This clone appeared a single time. DNA for the CDR3: TGTGCCAGCTCACAGGCGACTAATGAAAAACTGTTTTTT. Translating gives CASSQATNEKLFF. The chain is built from TRBV18 and TRBJ1-4; no firm D call. Germline lookup yields CDR1 KGHSH and CDR2 LQKENI. The CDR3 consists of 13 residues. Deletions cut 4 bases from V and 2 bases from J, with 5 bases between.

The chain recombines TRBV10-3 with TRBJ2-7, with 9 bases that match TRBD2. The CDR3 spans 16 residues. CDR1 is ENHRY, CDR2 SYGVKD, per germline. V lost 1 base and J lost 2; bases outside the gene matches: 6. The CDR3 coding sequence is TGTGCCATCAGTGAGTATATGACTAGCGGAACCTACGAGCAGTACTTC. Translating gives CAISEYMTSGTYEQYF.